Sequencing of this TCR beta chain was carried out in a study of beta chain features in type 1 diabetes. Study-wide context: Age, gender and cell yields were alike across patients and healthy donors.

Every bit of the isolated RNA underwent reverse transcription, so sequencing read expressed TCRB transcripts. Roughly 3.6 million reads per sample were averaged for naive, central memory and regulatory samples. The data were produced by immunoSEQ multiplex PCR, yet TCRdb's version contains in-frame clones alone and is incomplete. Among 600,000 to 750,000 clones listed, roughly 12% were seen once. Note on this clone: No antigen is known for it. Other DNA sequences in the same sample also yield this CDR3.

Study-level points and caveats: Relative to healthy donors, patients appeared to have naive, central memory and Treg TCRB repertoires that were more similar. All four CD4+ subsets from Type 1 diabetes patients carried moderately but significantly shorter TCRB CDR3s.

Sorted populations were all over 98% pure. Sequencing was done on a sample of naive CD4+ T cells from blood. The source is a young man with type 1 diabetes.

The CDR3 DNA sequence: TGTGCCAGCAGCTTGCAGGGTTACACCGGGGAGCTGTTTTTT. This codes for CASSLQGYTGELFF. J is TRBJ2-2 and V is TRBV5-4; maybe TRBD1 (5 bases). The CDR3 runs 14 residues. Trimming stripped 1 base from V and 3 bases from J, with 7 bases between. Germline V gene lookup returns CDR1 SGHNT and CDR2 YYREEE (reference sequence).